These 14 T cell receptor beta chains were sequenced from one sample in a study of T cell clonality in common variable immunodeficiency. Profiled with immunoSEQ multiplex PCR; TCRdb holds only in-frame clones, not every one. Altogether some 40,000 clones were found in the sample, and no singletons occur. Source material: peripheral blood mononuclear cells. The receptors were gathered from a person between 18 and 75 years old in good health.

This clone was recorded at least ten times. The read gets to within 3 residues of the CDR3 end, and the germline J gene fills in the rest. The chain couples TRBV18 to TRBJ2-1, with 11 positions matching TRBD2. V dropped 6 bases and J dropped 5; count of bases not matched to a gene: 12. CDR1 is KGHSH and CDR2 is LQKENI in the germline V gene. The CDR3 extends over 17 amino acids. CDR3 bases read: TGTGCCAGCTCCAGGGGGTACGGGACTAGCGGTCACAATGAG. Translating gives CASSRGYGTSGHNE. The whole CDR3 reads CASSRGYGTSGHNEQFF.

This clone was seen ten or more times. The read ends 3 residues shy of where the CDR3 ends; the end is completed using the germline J gene. The chain joins TRBV5-6 to TRBJ2-2; TRBD1 matches 9 bases. The CDR3 covers 15 residues. Trimming took 4 bases from V and 5 from J; bases not matched to a gene: 6. Germline-derived CDR1 and CDR2 are SGHDT and YYEEEE. The covered CDR3 bases are TGTGCCAGCAGCCCCTCCGGGACAGGGACCGGGGAG. Residues: CASSPSGTGTGE. The CDR3, in full, reads CASSPSGTGTGELFF.

This clone was counted ten times or more. The observed sequence ends 3 residues before the CDR3 terminus, with the missing tail filled in from the germline J gene. The genes are TRBV20-1 and TRBJ2-7, with D maybe TRBD2 (6 bases). V was clipped by 5 bases and J by 3 bases, with 11 bases between them. The CDR3 is 12 residues long. The germline V gene encodes CDR1 DFQATT and CDR2 SNEGSKA (reference sequence). The CDR3 DNA, read in part, is TGCAGTGCTCAGGGACTTGACTACGAG. This sequence encodes CSAQGLDYE. The full CDR3 protein reads CSAQGLDYEQYF.

In this sample, this clone turned up a few times. At one of its ends the junction is not consistent with the germline gene, which may arise from a read error. The CDR3 end falls 3 residues outside the read, so it is completed with the germline J gene. The chain couples TRBV19 to TRBJ1-5, with 9 bases aligning to TRBD1. This CDR3 region has 17 residues. Germline CDR1 reads LNHDA; CDR2 reads SQIVND (reference sequence). The CDR3 reads CAGRPILGQGSIQPQHF. The DNA read from the CDR3 is TGTGCCGGTAGACCTATCCTAGGACAGGGGTCCATTCAGCCC.

This clone was counted ten times or more. The read finishes 3 residues shy of the CDR3 end, and the germline J gene is used to complete it. The V and J genes are TRBV7-9 and TRBJ1-4; the D is unclear. The CDR3 has 15 amino acids. Trimming took 5 bases from V and 5 from J, leaving 15 bases between them. CDR1 and CDR2 from the germline V gene are SEHNR and FQNEAQ (reference sequence). The CDR3 sequence is CASSHPILQNEKLFF. The CDR3 bases that were read are TGTGCCAGCAGCCACCCGATATTACAGAATGAAAAA. The full variable domain, in which reference TRBV7-9 and TRBJ1-4 provide the parts outside the CDR3, is DTGVSQNPRHKITKRGQNVTFRCDPISEHNRLYWYRQTLGQGPEFLTYFQNEAQLEKSRLLSDRFSAERPKGSFSTLEIQRTEQGDSAMYLCASSHPILQNEKLFFGSGTQLSVL.

This clone has ten or more counts. The read gets to within 3 residues of the CDR3 end, and the germline J gene fills in the rest. V usage is TRBV19 and J usage is TRBJ2-7; 7 bases fit TRBD2. Trimming cost V 3 bases and J 2 bases; bases outside gene matches: 4. The CDR3 contains 14 residues. Germline assignment: CDR1 LNHDA and CDR2 SQIVND (reference sequence). Incomplete CDR3 DNA: TGTGCCAGTAGTATGGGACTACTTCCCTACGAG. It yields the protein CASSMGLLPYE. The entire CDR3 sequence reads CASSMGLLPYEQYF.

This clone has a count of ten or more. The observed sequence ends 3 residues before the CDR3 terminus, with the missing tail filled in from the germline J gene. The chain recombines TRBV18 with TRBJ2-3, with D possibly matching TRBD2 (6 bases). The length of the CDR3 is 17 residues. Germline V gene lookup returns CDR1 KGHSH and CDR2 LQKENI. V was cut by 0 bases and J by 1 base, with 14 bases left in between. This CDR3 reads CASSPPTGEVGTDTQYF. Partial CDR3 DNA: TGTGCCAGCTCACCACCGACCGGGGAGGTGGGCACAGATACG.

This clone was counted ten times or more. The sequence runs out 3 residues before the end of the CDR3; the remainder is reconstructed from the germline J gene. The V gene is TRBV20-1, the J gene TRBJ2-7, with 7 bases that match TRBD2. Germline V lookup: CDR1 DFQATT, CDR2 SNEGSKA (reference sequence). Trimming removed 3 bases from V and 2 bases from J; junction bases left unmatched: 7. This CDR3 contains 14 residues. The CDR3 bases that were read are TGCAGTGCTAGCGTCTCGGGACTACCCTACGAG. This codes for CSASVSGLPYE. In full, the CDR3 reads CSASVSGLPYEQYF.

Concerning this clone itself: The read falls 3 residues short of the CDR3 end, and the missing part is taken from the germline J gene. The chain links TRBV19 to TRBJ1-1; a weak D match, TRBD1 (6 bases). Germline V gives CDR1 LNHDA, CDR2 SQIVND (reference sequence). The ends were cut back, 3 bases at V and 7 bases at J, with 18 bases in the middle. CDR3 length: 15 amino acids. The CDR3 bases that were read are TGTGCCAGTAGTATCCTTATACAGGGACCGTATGAA. Translation: CASSILIQGPYE. In full, the CDR3 is CASSILIQGPYEAFF. The full variable domain, rest sourced from reference TRBV19 and TRBJ1-1, is DGGITQSPKYLFRKEGQNVTLSCEQNLNHDAMYWYRQDPGQGLRLIYYSQIVNDFQKGDIAEGYSVSREKKESFPLTVTSAQKNPTAFYLCASSILIQGPYEAFFGQGTRLTVV.

The table lists this clone with a few counts. The sequenced fragment ends 3 residues before the CDR3 boundary, so the rest is inferred from the germline J gene. V gene TRBV20-1 combines with J gene TRBJ2-3, with D possibly being TRBD1 (5 bases). Per germline, CDR1 DFQATT and CDR2 SNEGSKA (reference sequence). The CDR3 is 14 amino acids. The V and J ends lost 6 bases and 2 bases respectively, with 15 bases between them. The CDR3 bases that were read are TGCAGTGCCAGGGTCCTACTTAACACAGATACG. Protein: CSARVLLNTDT. The whole CDR3 sequence is CSARVLLNTDTQYF.

This clone was counted ten times or more. The read terminates 3 residues ahead of where the CDR3 ends, so the germline J gene completes it. V is TRBV28 and J is TRBJ2-1; 9 bases match TRBD2. The CDR3 runs 17 residues. J was trimmed by 8 bases and V by 4 bases; bases with no gene match: 15. Germline V gene lookup returns CDR1 MDHEN and CDR2 SYDVKM. The DNA read from the CDR3 is TGTGCCAGCAGTTCCCCCCGGGGTAGCGGGAGATGGGATGAG. This codes for CASSSPRGSGRWDE. The full CDR3 protein is CASSSPRGSGRWDEQFF.

This clone was seen ten or more times. The read ends 3 residues before the CDR3 terminus; that terminus is restored from the germline J gene. The genes are TRBV5-1 and TRBJ1-4; 10 nucleotides agree with TRBD1. The junction had 19 bases not matched to a gene; V was cut back by 0 bases and J by 5 bases. Germline CDR1 reads SGHRS; CDR2 reads YFSETQ. The CDR3 spans 21 residues. CDR3: CASSLGGQGLLINEVNEKLFF. The DNA read from the CDR3 is TGCGCCAGCAGCTTGGGGGGACAGGGGCTCCTAATTAATGAGGTGAATGAAAAA.

This clone was detected many times. The CDR3 end is not reached by the read, which stops 3 residues before it; the germline J gene fills it in. The chain has TRBV4-1 and TRBJ1-4; no clear D gene. The CDR3 is 16 amino acids. Germline lookup yields CDR1 MGHRA and CDR2 YSYEKL. Trimming removed 0 bases at V and 7 bases at J, with 15 bases between. The part of the CDR3 DNA that was read is TGCGCCAGCAGCCAAGATGGGTCCGACAAGGTTGAAAAA. This sequence encodes CASSQDGSDKVEK. The full-length CDR3 reads as CASSQDGSDKVEKLFF.

This clone was observed many times. The read halts 3 residues ahead of the CDR3 end, with the missing end drawn from the germline J gene. The V call is TRBV5-1, the J call TRBJ1-2; possible D gene TRBD1, 5 bases. This CDR3 contains 14 residues. Germline lookup yields CDR1 SGHRS and CDR2 YFSETQ. Deletions cut 2 bases from V and 4 bases from J, with 12 bases between. CDR3 in amino acids: CASSFEGNGYGYTF. The CDR3 bases that were read are TGCGCCAGCAGCTTTGAGGGGAACGGCTATGGC.